This T cell receptor beta chain was found in a study of shared clonotypes between healthy human individuals. Samples underwent the assay at deep level. Assay used: immunoSEQ multiplex PCR; TCRdb lists only in-frame clones, some missing. Of about 2 million clones listed, roughly 96% were seen once; the top ten hold under 0.15%. CDR3 size: 12 residues. In germline, CDR1 is WNHNN, CDR2 SYGVQD (reference sequence). V was trimmed by 6 bases and J by 5 bases, leaving 9 bases between them. CD45RA+ naive and CD45RA-negative memory subsets were separated from CD4+ cells. The sample comprised naive CD4+ T cells sorted from blood. Subset here: CD45RA+ positively selected. This TCR derives from a man aged 18 to 30 in good health. This rearrangement joins TRBV10-1 to TRBJ2-3, with D hard to call. This CDR3 is CASSPGRDTQYF. The CDR3 coding sequence is TGCGCCAGCAGCCCTGGACGAGATACGCAGTATTTT.